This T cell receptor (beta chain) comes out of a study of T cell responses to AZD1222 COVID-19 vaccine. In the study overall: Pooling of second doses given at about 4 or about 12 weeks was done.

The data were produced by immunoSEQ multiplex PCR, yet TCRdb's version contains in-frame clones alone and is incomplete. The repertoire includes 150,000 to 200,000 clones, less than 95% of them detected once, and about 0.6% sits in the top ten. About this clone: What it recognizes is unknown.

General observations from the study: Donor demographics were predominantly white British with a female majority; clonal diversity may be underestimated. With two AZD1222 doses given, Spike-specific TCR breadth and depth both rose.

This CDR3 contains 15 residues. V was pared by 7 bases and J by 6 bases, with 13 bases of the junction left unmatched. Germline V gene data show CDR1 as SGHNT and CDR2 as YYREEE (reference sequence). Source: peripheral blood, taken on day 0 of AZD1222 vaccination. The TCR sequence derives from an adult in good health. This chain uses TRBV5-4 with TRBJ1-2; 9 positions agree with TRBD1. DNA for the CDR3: TGTGCCAGCCGACCTCCGGGACAGGGATCGGATGGCTACACCTTC. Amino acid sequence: CASRPPGQGSDGYTF.